Included here is one T cell receptor beta chain sequence, with context. The antigen is not known. The entry originates in a study of T cell repertoires in cytomegalovirus infection. Across the whole study: Public TCR beta signatures marked donors with CMV infection and the matching HLA.

TCRdb fed the reads into MiXCR, producing one record per CDR3 protein. The sample has about 530,000 distinct CDR3 sequences, roughly 29% seen once. General study findings and limits: The ex vivo response was dominated by HLA-C-restricted CMV-specific TCR beta clonotypes. Frequencies of public TCR beta families were cumulated, and this identified carriers of CMV plus the relevant HLA.

V lost 0 bases, J lost 2 bases, and 8 bases lay in between. The germline gives CDR1 MNHNS, CDR2 SASEGT. The CDR3 is 14 residues long. This TCR was recovered from a human donor in good health (CMV status not recorded). Some clones in this sample may be carry-over from other donors' samples. This chain joins TRBV6-1 and TRBJ2-7; D might be TRBD1 (5 bases). The sample comprised PBMCs. CDR3 loop: CASSEAHRTYEQYV. DNA for the CDR3: TGTGCCAGCAGTGAAGCCCACAGGACCTACGAGCAGTACGTC.